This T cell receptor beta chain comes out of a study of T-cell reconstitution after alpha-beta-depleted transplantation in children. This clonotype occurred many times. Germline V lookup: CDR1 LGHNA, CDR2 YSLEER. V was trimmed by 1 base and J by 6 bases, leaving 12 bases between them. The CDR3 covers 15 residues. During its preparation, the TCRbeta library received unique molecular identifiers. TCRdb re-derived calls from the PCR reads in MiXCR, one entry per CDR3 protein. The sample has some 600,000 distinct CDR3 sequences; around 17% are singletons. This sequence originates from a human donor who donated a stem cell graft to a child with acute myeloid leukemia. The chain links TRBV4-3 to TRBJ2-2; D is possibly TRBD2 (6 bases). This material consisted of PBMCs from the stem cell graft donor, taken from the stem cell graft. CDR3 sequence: CASSQVSLAPGELFF. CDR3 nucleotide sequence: TGCGCCAGCAGCCAAGTATCCCTAGCGCCCGGGGAGCTGTTTTTT.